Listed here are 25 T cell receptor beta chains from one sample, sequenced in a study of blood T cell repertoires in COVID-19. Measured with immunoSEQ multiplex PCR; TCRdb has only the in-frame clones, and not every one. The table includes 200,000 to 250,000 clones, 75% to 85% detected once. Sequenced input: peripheral blood. Receptor source: a woman between 70 and 85 years old with COVID-19, enrolled during active disease.

As DNA, the CDR3 is TGTGCCAGCAGCGGACAGGGGCCCTACGAGCAGTACTTC. Translating it yields CASSGQGPYEQYF. The chain couples TRBV6-2 or TRBV6-3 to TRBJ2-7; TRBD1 matches at 9 bases. The CDR3 has 13 amino acids. CDR1 is MNHEY and CDR2 is SVGEGT in the germline V gene. The V gene end was trimmed by 6 bases and the J gene end by 2 bases; junction bases not matched to a gene: 2.

This clone was detected only a few times. The J gene is TRBJ2-3, the V gene TRBV20-1; 11 nucleotides agree with TRBD2. CDR1 and CDR2 (germline): DFQATT, SNEGSKA (reference sequence). The V and J ends lost 3 bases and 2 bases, in that order; junction bases with no gene match: 13. The CDR3 has 18 residues. DNA of the CDR3: TGCAGTGCTAGTCTTATCCCCACTAGCGGGGGTTTCACAGATACGCAGTATTTT. Amino acids: CSASLIPTSGGFTDTQYF.

The V and J genes are TRBV21-1 and TRBJ1-2; TRBD1 was called by the table and not checked on the DNA. TRBV21-1 is a pseudogene. The CDR3 sequence is 16 residues long. Written as DNA, the CDR3 is TGTGCCAGCAGCCCTAAAATGTCACAGGCTAACTATGGCTACACCTTC. It specifies CASSPKMSQANYGYTF.

The rearrangement uses TRBV12-2 and TRBJ2-3; the table calls TRBD2, which could not be checked here. TRBV12-2 is flagged as a pseudogene. This CDR3 contains 24 residues. CDR3 residues: CASRLGIRDRADGTSGGPNDTQYF. The DNA of the CDR3 is TGTGCAAGTCGCTTAGGGATCCGGGACAGGGCCGACGGGACTAGCGGGGGGCCCAATGATACGCAGTATTTT.

The V and J genes are TRBV7-3 and TRBJ1-1, with D unclear. Trimming stripped 0 bases from V and 5 bases from J, with 7 bases between. The CDR3 covers 13 residues. CDR1 SGHTA and CDR2 FQGTGA come from the germline V gene. The CDR3: CASSLTSVTEAFF. In DNA, the CDR3 is TGTGCCAGCAGCTTAACCTCCGTAACTGAAGCTTTCTTT.

The genes are TRBV5-6 and TRBJ1-1; 10 bases are a match to TRBD1. Germline CDR1 is SGHDT and CDR2 is YYEEEE. Unmatched junction bases numbered 5, after V lost 3 bases and J lost 3 bases. This CDR3 comprises 15 residues. The CDR3 is CASSWRDRGHTEAFF. In DNA, the CDR3 is TGTGCCAGCAGCTGGAGGGACAGGGGACACACTGAAGCTTTCTTT.

The V gene is TRBV5-8, the J gene TRBJ2-5; D is possibly TRBD2 (6 bases). Per germline, CDR1 SGHTS and CDR2 YDEGEE. V lost 4 bases and J 1 base, leaving 20 bases between the germline ends. CDR3 length: 17 amino acids. The CDR3 loop is CASSGLLGREAQETQYF. The CDR3 nucleotides are TGTGCCAGCAGCGGACTACTAGGCAGGGAGGCCCAAGAGACCCAGTACTTC.

In its sample, this clone was seen once. The genes are TRBV7-2 and TRBJ2-2; 10 bases are a match to TRBD1. The CDR3 sequence is 18 residues long. Trimming took 5 bases from V and 0 from J; bases not matched to a gene: 9. Germline lookup yields CDR1 SGHTA and CDR2 FQGNSA. CDR3 loop: CASSPFPGQGANTGELFF. The CDR3 DNA reads TGTGCCAGCAGCCCCTTCCCCGGACAGGGGGCGAACACCGGGGAGCTGTTTTTT.

The rearrangement links TRBV7-2 to TRBJ1-1, with D possibly being TRBD1 (6 bases). This CDR3 contains 15 residues. Germline CDR1 SGHTA, CDR2 FQGNSA. The V and J ends lost 1 base and 1 base respectively, with 10 bases between them. The CDR3 DNA reads TGTGCCAGCAGCTTAGGCGGGGGGCAGAACACTGAAGCTTTCTTT. Residues: CASSLGGGQNTEAFF.

V usage is TRBV1 and J usage is TRBJ2-5; TRBD2, the table's D call, was not compared with the DNA. TRBV1 is listed as a pseudogene. The CDR3 extends over 12 amino acids. The CDR3 DNA reads as TGCACCAGCAGCCAATCTGTCTCCCCGCAGTACTTC. Amino acids: CTSSQSVSPQYF.

The chain has TRBV6-5 and TRBJ2-3, with 7 bases identical to TRBD1. The CDR3 sequence is 15 residues long. Germline V CDR1 and CDR2: MNHEY, SVGAGI. The V and J ends lost 5 bases and 2 bases, in that order; junction bases with no gene match: 7. The CDR3 loop reads CASSPLTGYTDTQYF. The CDR3 DNA reads TGTGCCAGCAGTCCGTTGACAGGGTACACAGATACGCAGTATTTT.

In its sample, this clone was seen a few times. The V gene is TRBV20-1, the J gene TRBJ2-1; D is possibly TRBD1 (5 bases). There are 12 residues in the CDR3. Trimming took 3 bases from V and 6 from J, leaving 9 bases between them. The germline V gene has CDR1 DFQATT and CDR2 SNEGSKA (reference sequence). This chain's CDR3 is CSASQDSNEQFF. CDR3 nucleotide sequence: TGCAGTGCTAGTCAAGACAGCAATGAGCAGTTCTTC.

V is TRBV12-3 or TRBV12-4 and J is TRBJ2-7; unclear D gene. The CDR3 spans 11 residues. The germline V and J ends were trimmed by 0 bases and 7 bases, with 4 bases remaining between them. The CDR3 reads CASSLAAEQYF. CDR3 nucleotides: TGTGCCAGCAGTTTAGCCGCGGAGCAGTACTTC.

The rearrangement links TRBV5-1 to TRBJ2-1, with 7 bases matching TRBD2. CDR1 SGHRS and CDR2 YFSETQ come from the germline V gene. The V segment lost 2 bases and the J segment 5 bases; nucleotides outside the gene matches: 4. The CDR3 spans 14 residues. CDR3 in amino acids: CASSFLAVNNEQFF. CDR3 nucleotides: TGCGCCAGCAGCTTTCTAGCGGTTAACAATGAGCAGTTCTTC.

This chain's CDR3 is CASSQELAQLTGELFF. CDR3 nucleotides: TGTGCCAGCAGCCAAGAACTAGCGCAGCTCACCGGGGAGCTGTTTTTT. The chain employs TRBV3-1 (or the pseudogene TRBV3-2) and TRBJ2-2; 7 nucleotides align to TRBD2. The germline V gene encodes CDR1 LGHDT and CDR2 YNNKEL (reference sequence). This CDR3 has 16 amino acids. The junction had 5 bases not matched to a gene; V was cut back by 0 bases and J by 4 bases.

CDR3 sequence reads: CAWTLLNLGGYGYTF. CDR3 bases: TGTGCCTGGACTCTCCTTAACTTGGGGGGTTACGGCTACACCTTC. The gene calls are TRBV30 and TRBJ1-2; the D gene is possibly TRBD1 (5 bases). Germline V lookup: CDR1 GTSNPN, CDR2 SVGIG (reference sequence). The CDR3 has 15 amino acids. Trimming left V 4 bases short and J 8 bases short, with 23 bases between. The entire variable domain, with the rest obtained from reference TRBV30 and TRBJ1-2, is as follows: SQTIHQWPATLVQPVGSPLSLECTVEGTSNPNLYWYRQAAGRGLQLLFYSVGIGQISSEVPQNLSASRPQDRQFILSSKKLLLSDSGFYLCAWTLLNLGGYGYTFGSGTRLTVV.

The chain is built from TRBV5-1 and TRBJ1-5; 8 nucleotides match TRBD1. CDR1 is SGHRS, CDR2 YFSETQ, per germline. With V trimmed by 0 bases and J by 7 bases, 3 bases remained unmatched. This CDR3 has 14 amino acids. CDR3 protein: CASSLGTGSQPQHF. The CDR3, as DNA: TGCGCCAGCAGCTTGGGGACAGGGAGCCAGCCCCAGCATTTT. Full variable domain (remainder filled in from reference TRBV5-1 and TRBJ1-5): KAGVTQTPRYLIKTRGQQVTLSCSPISGHRSVSWYQQTPGQGLQFLFEYFSETQRNKGNFPGRFSGRQFSNSRSEMNVSTLELGDSALYLCASSLGTGSQPQHFGDGTRLSIL.

This rearrangement joins TRBV24-1 to TRBJ1-5; 9 bases are a match to TRBD1. The germline V gene encodes CDR1 KGHDR and CDR2 SFDVKD. With 7 bases clipped from V and 0 bases from J, the junction kept 0 bases outside the gene matches. There are 14 residues in the CDR3. Here the CDR3 DNA reads TGTGCCACCAGGGGACAGGGTAGCAATCAGCCCCAGCATTTT. Protein sequence: CATRGQGSNQPQHF.

The chain joins TRBV12-3 or TRBV12-4 to TRBJ1-2; D gene uncertain. Trimming shortened V by 4 bases and J by 7 bases, and 13 bases separated the two germline ends. The CDR3 extends over 13 amino acids. In nucleotides, the CDR3 is TGTGCCAGCAGTTACCTCAATGGCGGTGGCTACACCTTC. Translated, it gives CASSYLNGGGYTF.

The chain has TRBV30 and TRBJ1-1; weak D call: TRBD1 (5 bases). Germline V lookup: CDR1 GTSNPN, CDR2 SVGIG (reference sequence). V lost 4 bases, J lost 10 bases, and 13 bases lay in between. This CDR3 has 11 amino acids. The CDR3 DNA sequence: TGTGCCTGGAAAGTAATGGGGGGAGCTTTCTTT. Protein sequence: CAWKVMGGAFF. Drawing the rest from reference TRBV30 and TRBJ1-1, the complete variable domain is SQTIHQWPATLVQPVGSPLSLECTVEGTSNPNLYWYRQAAGRGLQLLFYSVGIGQISSEVPQNLSASRPQDRQFILSSKKLLLSDSGFYLCAWKVMGGAFFGQGTRLTVV.

Comments on this clone: Other DNA sequences in this sample translate to the same CDR3. The chain combines TRBV12-3 or TRBV12-4 with TRBJ1-2; no firm D call. Trimming took 6 bases from V and 4 from J, leaving 6 bases between them. The length of the CDR3 is 11 residues. The CDR3 region is CASSPGYGYTF. DNA of the CDR3: TGTGCCAGCAGCCCCGGCTATGGCTACACCTTC.

V is TRBV6-5 and J is TRBJ1-4; D not certain. The CDR3 totals 15 residues. The V gene's germline CDR1 is MNHEY and CDR2 SVGAGI. Between the trimmed V and J ends, which lost 7 bases and 0 bases, there was a span of 12 bases. The CDR3 sequence is CASTPVGATNEKLFF. The CDR3 DNA sequence: TGTGCCAGCACTCCCGTTGGAGCAACTAATGAAAAACTGTTTTTT.

The chain's CDR3 is CASSEVGGLNYGYTF. In nucleotides, the CDR3 is TGTGCCAGCAGTGAAGTCGGGGGGCTGAACTATGGCTACACCTTC. The chain recombines TRBV6-1 with TRBJ1-2, with D maybe TRBD1 (6 bases). Trimming removed 1 base at V and 2 bases at J, with 11 bases between. The CDR3 loop spans 15 amino acids. Per the germline V gene, CDR1 is MNHNS and CDR2 is SASEGT.

This clone was detected once. The chain employs TRBV6-2 or TRBV6-3 and TRBJ1-6; 10 nucleotides agree with TRBD1. The CDR3 is made up of 16 amino acids. Unmatched junction bases numbered 4, after V lost 6 bases and J lost 2 bases. CDR1 MNHEY and CDR2 SVGEGT come from the germline V gene. CDR3 nucleotides: TGTGCCAGCAGCCGGGACAGGGGACCCTATAATTCACCCCTCCACTTT. Encoded protein: CASSRDRGPYNSPLHF.

The chain is built from TRBV2 and TRBJ1-1; 8 positions match TRBD1. V was clipped by 4 bases and J by 5 bases; unmatched bases: 6. The CDR3 sequence is 14 residues long. Germline-derived CDR1 and CDR2 are SNHLY and FYNNEI. The CDR3, as DNA: TGTGCCAGCAGTGGAAGGACAGGGCTAACTGAAGCTTTCTTT. This sequence encodes CASSGRTGLTEAFF.